This record concerns one T cell receptor (beta chain) sequence. The antigen this receptor binds is unknown. Base qualities are not provided; no much larger clone lies one nucleotide away. Stable Graves' hyperthyroidism was defined as no progression to ophthalmopathy during 18 months of follow-up. Hyperthyroidism patients were aged 18 to 65 years and newly diagnosed, with disease duration of less than 2 months. Exclusion was applied to patients with uncontrolled infections, other autoimmune diseases, pregnancy or lactation. Diagnoses relied on clinical symptoms, serum thyroxine and TRAb, thyroid ultrasound and orbital computed tomography. PBMCs were isolated from 10 ml of fresh peripheral blood by Ficoll-Paque density gradient centrifugation. Trizol reagent was used to extract total RNA, and RNA quality was then checked on an Agilent 2100 Bioanalyzer. This entry belongs to a study of T cells in Graves' hyperthyroidism and ophthalmopathy (dated by TCRdb to about 2019). Background on the whole study: Peripheral blood was collected at initial diagnosis, before any treatment. Once sampling was done, hyperthyroidism patients were given methimazole at a starting dose of 30 mg daily, whereas ophthalmopathy patients were given high-dose intravenous methylprednisolone. The paper describes TCR Vbeta CDR3 sequencing of 140 or so peripheral blood samples, made up of 43 ophthalmopathy patients, more than 70 hyperthyroidism patients and some 17 progressor patients. Prospective prediction of ophthalmopathy was tested in an independent validation cohort of 18 to 20 hyperthyroidism patients and 15 to 17 patients who later progressed to ophthalmopathy. The roughly 99 discovery patients were divided at random into training and test sets in a 7:3 ratio. To identify TCR V-J signatures that set the groups apart, the researchers used a discovery cohort of about a hundred patients, made up of about 44 with Graves' ophthalmopathy and 55 to 65 with stable Graves' hyperthyroidism. In addition, the study compared T-cell repertoires in thyroid tissue and in blood from six Graves' hyperthyroidism patients.

The CDR3 spans 16 residues, from the cysteine through the phenylalanine. Only the CDR3 DNA is retained, 48 bases long and in frame from the first base. Trimming at the junction amounts to 6 bases on V and 0 bases on J, and the germline ends lie 15 bases apart. The germline V gene encodes CDR1 MDHEN and CDR2 SYDVKM. Amplification of TCR beta CDR3 regions was carried out from RNA transcripts. The TCR CDR3 was subjected to a first round of RT-PCR using the HTBI primer set and the Qiagen OneStep RT-PCR kit. Libraries were constructed in a second round of multiplex PCR, after which size selection and purification were carried out. Paired-end sequencing of the libraries was performed with 100 bp reads on an Illumina HiSeq2000. The published analysis was carried out like this. SOAPnuke was used to process the raw data, with reads discarded if the reads contained adapters or uncalled bases, had a mean Phred below 15, or lacked an exact constant-primer or identifier match. COPE v1.2.5 was used to merge high-quality paired reads, and clonotypes were defined as unique nucleotide sequences. MiTCR v1.1 was used to align the clonotypes against IMGT TRBV, TRBD and TRBJ reference segments. Analysis was restricted to V-J combinations with a frequency above 0.0001, which covered roughly 99% of repertoires. A TCS score was defined as the ratio between F50 (clonal expansion) and ExV (chaos), using BLOSUM62-based TCRdist between CDR3 peptides within each V-J. Welch's t-statistics and random forest reduced roughly 540 V-J features to 13, which were used in a naive Bayes classifier (R e1071). TCRdb reworked the public reads: Q25 trimming with fastp, MiXCR clone assembly, productive beta chains retained. When rows share a CDR3 protein, they turn into one entry using the most common DNA and genes. The V and J calls reflect TCRdb's pipeline rather than the authors' work. Counted in this sample were about 590,000 distinct CDR3 sequences; less than 20% of them appeared once. Jointly, the top ten make up roughly 7.3% of the sample.

Broader findings and caveats from the paper: A model built on a 13 V-J signature distinguished ophthalmopathy from stable hyperthyroidism, reaching 85% to 90% sensitivity and 81.08% specificity in cross-validation and 80%/75% in testing. Most expanded thyroid clonotypes (frequency above 0.001) were also detected in blood, suggesting blood repertoires may reflect thyroid immune responses. In validation, the model predicted progression to ophthalmopathy with 55% to 71% sensitivity and less than 80% specificity, a median of 6.5 months before onset. No statistical method was used to set the sample size in advance, and investigators knew the group allocation.

This chain is built from TRBV28 and TRBJ1-3, with no D gene named confidently. The sequenced sample consisted of blood. The receptor's source is a woman under 40 with Graves' hyperthyroidism. At the DNA level, the sequence is TGTGCCAGCAGACGACGCCCCACACTCTCTGGAAACACCATATATTTT. This sequence encodes CASRRRPTLSGNTIYF.